This TCR beta chain was captured by sequencing in a study of cytomegalovirus exposure and HLA in healthy donors (dated by TCRdb to about 2017). General notes on the study: In an earlier analysis of 450 to 750 of the donors, around 300 Gb of sequence data and approximately 100 million unique TCR beta sequences from 180 million or so T cells were reported. Roughly 300 gigabases of sequencing data and 70 million to 95 million unique TCR sequences made up an early release that covered fewer than 650 HLA-typed donors. The genetic ancestry cluster associated with self-reported Caucasian donors included around four fifths of the 398 genotyped donors. The aim of the study was to test whether cataloging public T cell receptors could identify signatures of past pathogen exposure. The T cell repertoires of 700 or so subjects were profiled by immunosequencing and related to cytomegalovirus serostatus. Along with the approximately 700-subject first cohort, a separate validation cohort of some 130 different subjects was used. The study combined high-throughput TCR immunosequencing, statistical association of individual TCRs with disease status, and machine learning to predict cytomegalovirus infection status. To study patterns of TCR occurrence, a later analysis re-analyzed previously published TCR beta repertoires from hundreds of donors and added high-resolution HLA genotyping. In the later analysis, no new phenotypic data were used to find candidate immune exposures; instead, reliance was placed on TCR beta sequences and their occurrence across donors. An earlier analysis of around 540 of the donors applied high-throughput TCR beta sequencing to assess whether each TCR beta V gene segment acted as functional or pseudogenic. Donor age, sex, ethnicity and CMV serostatus were compiled alongside the repertoire data. In a later genetic analysis, genome-wide SNP genotypes for about 65% of the 666 donors were used, and that subset was treated as a discovery cohort. Every discovery cohort repertoire had been produced on one sequencing platform. HLA typing covered class I and class II loci at four-digit resolution. The number of donors typed differed by locus, with about 629-640 for A, B, C, DRB1 and DQB1, 522 for DQA1, some 570 for DPA1, and around 460 for DPB1. Because of strong linkage in the cohort, roughly five DR-DQ haplotypes were treated as single units for association and clustering. Among a few hundred genotyped donors of the cohort, an average of roughly 240,000 unique TCR beta nucleotide sequences were sequenced per donor, approximately 20% of them non-productive. The paper as a whole reports these results and caveats: Broadly in line with IMGT annotations, most TCR beta V segments showed up in productive rearrangements about 87% or about 30% of the time in an earlier analysis of 450 to 750 of the donors. A later analysis found that HLA-associated TCR beta chains were more clonally expanded and had lower generation probabilities than equally common non-associated chains. A further reported finding was that TCR beta sequences accurately predicted the HLA-A and HLA-B alleles for most subjects in the first cohort. In both the original and validation cohorts, the classifier was reported to diagnose cytomegalovirus status with high specificity and sensitivity. Most TCR sequences were seen in very few donors, while some public TCRs were found in many individuals. A later analysis found that most CMV-associated TCR beta chains appeared HLA-restricted, with HLA associations seemingly driven largely by CMV exposure. In a later analysis, 15,000 to 20,000 TCR beta sequences were associated with specific HLA alleles at a false discovery rate of 0.05. It was suggested by the authors that the approach could potentially be generalized to other disease states and immunological phenotypes. According to a later genetic analysis, donors in an Asian-associated ancestry cluster had fewer N-insertions in productive TCRs than the approximately 650-donor mean. For the cohort, immune exposure information was limited to CMV serostatus. Several of the top co-occurrence clusters appeared to be linked to parvovirus B19, influenza, CMV and Epstein-Barr virus, according to a later analysis. When HLA alleles, especially DR and DQ, strongly co-occurred, TCR associations were difficult to assign to individual alleles. Linkage disequilibrium might explain the correlated functional status among segregating V segments, but an unknown experimental factor could not be excluded. Some IMGT-functional V segments, including TRBV6-2 and TRBV6-3, could not be distinguished by the 87-base-pair reads and were therefore excluded. According to a later analysis, TCR association rates differed among HLA loci, with DRB1 alleles showing the most associated TCRs and HLA-C alleles showing the fewest. Sequencing depth was assumed to be roughly uniform across donors in the presence/absence analyses, though that assumption may not hold. Because counts were too low, under 20 rarely observed V segments, including chromosome 9 orphons, were left out of the earlier analysis of a few hundred of the donors. Because HLA typing was missing for some donors at each locus, association tests included only the typed subset. This cohort had only TCR beta chains sequenced, and the lack of alpha or paired-chain data limited which features could be detected. V-gene and J-gene trimming of TCR beta chains was associated with a missense DCLRE1C variant in a later genetic analysis, and the association was replicated in an independent cohort. In vitro tests confirmed that three of the cytomegalovirus-associated TCR beta chains recognize cytomegalovirus antigens. A group of highly shared sequence variants was considered likely to be a technical artifact of the sequencing pipeline. The study gave a list of 150 to 200 TCR beta chains associated with cytomegalovirus.

The library was generated by the immunoSEQ multiplex PCR assay. For the multiplex PCR, a mixture combining 60 forward primers for TCR Vbeta segments and 13 reverse primers for TCR Jbeta segments was used. The CDR3 region of rearranged TCR beta genes was amplified from genomic DNA with a multiplex PCR assay. The amplified TCR beta libraries were sequenced on the Illumina HiSeq System as 87-base-pair reads. Processing in the source paper ran as follows. In a later analysis, approximately 74 million unique TCR beta chains were counted across the 650 to 750 repertoires, and about 9.9 million of these chains were shared by at least two donors. A nearest-neighbor algorithm error-corrected the raw reads and collapsed the reads into unique sequences, merging closely related sequences to remove PCR and sequencing errors. V, D and J gene segments were assigned by aligning CDR3 sequences to IMGT reference sequences. For a sequence to be retained, a match of at least six nucleotides to both a V gene segment and a J gene segment was required. A rearrangement counted as productive if the CDR3 had no stop codons and remained in frame with V and J, and every other rearrangement counted as non-productive. Following IMGT convention, CDR3 was defined as the stretch from the second conserved V-encoded cysteine up to the conserved J-encoded phenylalanine. The earlier analysis of 587 of the donors excluded sequences that lacked an unambiguous match to a single V gene segment. An earlier analysis of approximately 590 of the donors called V segments functional above 56.7% productive rearrangements and segregating when the between-donor standard deviation exceeded 5%. A statistical classification framework was built for diagnosing cytomegalovirus status from the catalog of TCR beta chain sequences. A later analysis assigned V and J genes by comparing TCR nucleotide sequences with IMGT/GENE-DB human TR gene sequences. Using the TCRdist pipeline, a later analysis assigned CDR3 sequences along with most-parsimonious VDJ recombination scenarios. In a later analysis, every TCR beta chain was defined by the combination of its CDR3 amino acid sequence and its V-gene family, and reads without a unique V-gene family were dropped. A later analysis removed 592 highly shared, low-generation-probability nucleotide sequences to deal with suspected cross-contamination and a sequencing artifact. A later analysis calculated a clonal expansion index for each public chain from normalized within-repertoire ranks of inferred template counts. In a later analysis, generation probabilities were computed using a VDJ recombination model fitted to out-of-frame rearrangements, and the results were checked against IGoR. In a later analysis, TCR-TCR, TCR-HLA and TCR-CMV co-occurrence was scored with hypergeometric tests, and a repertoire-size bias correction was applied to TCR pairs. A later analysis estimated false discovery rates by permuting HLA or CMV assignments 20 times. In a later analysis, co-occurring TCRs were grouped with DBSCAN, and TCRdist sequence similarity was added when clustering was performed within HLA-allele-positive subsets. Co-occurrence clustering excluded repertoires with fewer than 30,000 or more than 120,000 public chains, plus five with anomalous nucleotide sharing. The table was pulled from immuneACCESS by TCRdb, which kept in-frame rearrangements only. Such tables lose some clones; where checked, under half of the loss comes from unresolved V genes, and the rest has no known cause. The V and J calls and clone size were taken over from that table, and D and trimming were inferred from the DNA. The table for this sample lists some 140,000 clones; roughly three quarters of them were counted only once. Together, the top ten hold roughly 13% of the sample.

Looking up the germline V gene (reference sequence) yields CDR1 SGHNT and CDR2 YYREEE. Relative to germline, V is missing 2 bases and J is missing 2 bases, with 3 bases of the junction outside any gene match. The CDR3 sequence holds 14 residues, the cysteine and phenylalanine included. CDR3 DNA only is kept here, 42 bases in frame from base 1. About this clone itself: This clone's antigen is unknown. Per-nucleotide qualities are absent, and no much larger clonotype sits a single base away.

The cohort consisted of hundreds of healthy bone marrow donors. All cohort members were sampled while nominally healthy, although unrecorded immune exposures were likely present. The donor tested CMV seropositive and was one of the 289 seropositive cohort members. Each donor provided a peripheral blood sample, and peripheral blood mononuclear cells were used for TCR beta sequencing. Genomic DNA extraction from the blood cell samples was performed with the Qiagen DNeasy Blood Extraction Kit. The chain couples TRBV5-4 to TRBJ2-5; 7 central nucleotides agree with TRBD1. The source material was PBMCs. The sequence was collected from a man younger than 40 in good health and CMV-seropositive. CDR3 protein: CASSLRDSQETQYF. The nucleotides read TGTGCCAGCAGCTTACGGGACAGTCAAGAGACCCAGTACTTC. With the rest looked up from the reference TRBV5-4 and TRBJ2-5 genes rather than sequenced, the full variable domain is ETGVTQSPTHLIKTRGQQVTLRCSSQSGHNTVSWYQQALGQGPQFIFQYYREEENGRGNFPPRFSGLQFPNYSSELNVNALELDDSALYLCASSLRDSQETQYFGPGTRLLVL.